This entry concerns a single T cell receptor beta chain. The data belong to a study of CD8 T cells in Susac syndrome. An amount of RNA that ranged from about 0.45 to 1 ug was reverse transcribed with random hexamers. Each CDR3 protein gets one entry after TCRdb re-called the immunoSEQ multiplex PCR reads with MiXCR. This table has 200,000 to 250,000 distinct CDR3 sequences, just under 95% appearing once. V lost 0 bases to trimming and J lost 4 bases; unmatched junction nucleotides: 13. There are 17 residues in the CDR3. Per the germline V gene, CDR1 is DFQATT and CDR2 is SNEGSKA (reference sequence). Material: CD4+ T cells from PBMCs. This chain joins TRBV20-1 and TRBJ2-5, with TRBD2 matching over 8 bases. The origin of this receptor is a human donor with multiple sclerosis. The DNA for the CDR3 is TGCAGTGCTAGAGAAGGGGGTAGCGGGGTGTTGGGAGAGACCCAGTACTTC. Its translation: CSAREGGSGVLGETQYF.